What follows describes a single T cell receptor (delta chain). The protein TCRdb gives is from a much larger clone and does not agree with this DNA's translation at residue 8, likely a read error; the protein shown here comes from the DNA. These data are taken from a study of γδ T cells in repeated Plasmodium falciparum infection. Study context: Malaria-naive adults were infected with P. falciparum NF54 four times over roughly 600 days. Samples were taken at baseline, before some infections, and 21 days after each.

TCRdb re-processed the multiplex PCR reads using CATT. The data hold tens of thousands of delta-chain clones, with roughly 1.6% observed a single time. In germline, CDR1 is TSESDYY, CDR2 QEAYKQQN. There are 13 residues in the CDR3. Flow sorting of PBMC yielded separate Vgamma9/Vdelta2+ and Vdelta2-negative gammadelta T cell populations for bulk repertoire analysis. The sequence derives from a pool of human donors (malaria-infected and uninfected, not separated). The chain links TRAV38-2/DV8 to TRDJ1, with D possibly matching TRDD2 (5 bases). Source material: gamma-delta T cells from blood. CDR3 amino acids: CAVGFPPRAGLIF. The DNA of the CDR3 is TGTGCCGTAGGGTTTCCTCCCCGAGCGGGACTCATCTTT.